This paragraph covers one T cell receptor (beta chain) sequence. Its specific antigen is unknown. No base quality information exists; no much larger clone differs at one position. These data belong to a study of cytomegalovirus exposure and HLA in healthy donors (dated by TCRdb to about 2017). The study in broad terms: In an earlier analysis of several hundred of the donors, 250 to 350 Gb of sequence data and about 110 million unique TCR beta sequences from about 179 million T cells were reported. An early release that covered around 590 HLA-typed donors contained approximately 290 gigabases of sequencing data and about 93 million unique TCR sequences. Among the approximately 420 genotyped donors, under 90% belonged to the genetic ancestry cluster associated with self-reported Caucasian donors. The study aimed to test whether signatures of past pathogen exposure could be identified by cataloging public T cell receptors. Using immunosequencing, the study profiled T cell repertoires from some 670 subjects and related those repertoires to cytomegalovirus serostatus. Besides the first cohort of around 670 subjects, a separate validation cohort made up of roughly 120 different subjects was used. High-throughput TCR immunosequencing, statistical association of individual TCRs with disease status, and machine learning were combined to predict cytomegalovirus infection status. In a later analysis, previously published TCR beta repertoires from 550 to 700 donors were re-analyzed and high-resolution HLA genotyping was added so that TCR occurrence patterns could be studied. Rather than using new phenotypic data, the later analysis identified candidate immune exposures from TCR beta sequences and from how often those sequences occurred across donors. An earlier analysis of fewer than 750 of the donors used high-throughput TCR beta sequencing to judge whether each TCR beta V gene segment behaved as functional or pseudogenic. Donor age, sex, ethnicity and CMV serostatus were collected together with the repertoire data. A later genetic analysis took genome-wide SNP genotypes for about 55% of the 666 donors and used that subset as a discovery cohort. Every repertoire in the discovery cohort had been generated on one and the same sequencing platform. Both class I and class II loci were covered by HLA typing, at four-digit resolution. The number of donors typed differed by locus, with roughly 629-640 for A, B, C, DRB1 and DQB1, over 500 for DQA1, 606 for DPA1, and approximately 470 for DPB1. Several DR-DQ haplotypes were handled as single units for association and clustering, since linkage in the cohort was strong. Across 398 genotyped donors of the cohort, an average of roughly 230,000 unique TCR beta nucleotide sequences per donor were sequenced, and approximately 17% of those sequences were non-productive. On the study overall, not on this receptor specifically: In the study, around 150 TCR beta chains were listed as associated with cytomegalovirus. A later analysis found that TCR association rates varied across HLA loci, with DRB1 alleles showing the most associated TCRs and HLA-C alleles the fewest. Some IMGT-functional V segments, including TRBV6-2 and TRBV6-3, could not be told apart with the 87-base-pair reads, so those segments were excluded. When HLA alleles, especially DR and DQ, strongly co-occurred, attributing TCR associations to individual alleles was difficult. Broadly in line with IMGT annotations, most TCR beta V segments showed up in productive rearrangements about 90% or about 30% of the time in an earlier analysis of 450 to 600 of the donors. According to a later analysis, most CMV-associated TCR beta chains appeared to be HLA-restricted, and the HLA associations seemed to be driven largely by CMV exposure. Across donors, most TCR sequences were observed very rarely, whereas some public TCRs were present in many individuals. Three of the identified cytomegalovirus-associated TCR beta chains were confirmed in vitro to be specific for cytomegalovirus antigens. A group of highly shared sequence variants was considered likely to be a technical artifact of the sequencing pipeline. Several of the top co-occurrence clusters appeared to be linked to parvovirus B19, influenza, CMV and Epstein-Barr virus, according to a later analysis. A later genetic analysis associated a missense DCLRE1C variant with V-gene and J-gene trimming of TCR beta chains, and an independent cohort replicated the association. About 15 rarely observed V segments, including chromosome 9 orphons, were excluded from the earlier analysis of several hundred of the donors because counts were too low. A further reported finding was that TCR beta sequences accurately predicted the HLA-A and HLA-B alleles for most subjects in the first cohort. Compared with the 666-donor mean, donors in an Asian-associated ancestry cluster had fewer N-insertions in productive TCRs, according to a later genetic analysis. A later analysis associated 16,951 TCR beta sequences with specific HLA alleles at a false discovery rate of 0.05. According to the authors, the approach could potentially be generalized to other disease states and immunological phenotypes. The classifier was reported to diagnose cytomegalovirus status with high specificity and sensitivity in both the original and validation cohorts. In a later analysis, HLA-associated TCR beta chains showed more clonal expansion and lower generation probabilities than non-associated chains that were equally common. HLA typing was unavailable for some donors at each locus, so association tests used only the typed subset. Sequencing depth was assumed to be roughly uniform across donors in the presence/absence analyses, though that assumption may not hold. CMV serostatus was the only immune exposure information available for the cohort. The cohort was sequenced for TCR beta chains only, and without alpha or paired-chain data the features that could be detected were limited. Correlated functional status among segregating V segments might be attributable to linkage disequilibrium, but an unknown experimental factor could not be ruled out.

The protocol used for the library was the immunoSEQ multiplex PCR assay. For the multiplex PCR, a mixture combining 60 forward primers for TCR Vbeta segments and 13 reverse primers for TCR Jbeta segments was used. A multiplex PCR assay on genomic DNA amplified the CDR3 region of rearranged TCR beta genes. Amplified TCR beta libraries were sequenced as 87-base-pair reads on the Illumina HiSeq System. On the authors' methods: Across the 640 or so repertoires, a later analysis counted 75 million to 90 million unique TCR beta chains, approximately 10 million of which were shared by at least two donors. A nearest-neighbor algorithm error-corrected the raw reads and collapsed the reads into unique sequences, merging closely related sequences to remove PCR and sequencing errors. Alignment of CDR3 sequences to IMGT reference sequences was used to assign V, D and J gene segments. For a sequence to be retained, a match of at least six nucleotides was required to both a V gene segment and a J gene segment. Rearrangements were called productive when the CDR3 lacked stop codons and stayed in frame with V and J; all others were non-productive. Following IMGT convention, CDR3 was defined as the stretch from the second conserved V-encoded cysteine up to the conserved J-encoded phenylalanine. The earlier analysis of some 540 of the donors excluded any sequence lacking an unambiguous match to a single V gene segment. An earlier analysis of fewer than 750 of the donors classified V segments as functional when productive rearrangements were above 56.7% and as segregating when the standard deviation between donors was above 5%. A statistical classification framework was developed to diagnose cytomegalovirus status using the catalog of TCR beta chain sequences. A later analysis assigned V and J genes by comparing TCR nucleotide sequences with IMGT/GENE-DB human TR gene sequences. The TCRdist pipeline was used in a later analysis to assign CDR3 sequences and most-parsimonious VDJ recombination scenarios. In a later analysis, every TCR beta chain was defined by the combination of its CDR3 amino acid sequence and its V-gene family, and reads without a unique V-gene family were dropped. In a later analysis, some 600 highly shared, low-generation-probability nucleotide sequences were removed to address suspected cross-contamination and a sequencing artifact. In a later analysis, a clonal expansion index was calculated for each public chain from normalized within-repertoire ranks of inferred template counts. In a later analysis, generation probabilities were computed using a VDJ recombination model fitted to out-of-frame rearrangements, and the results were checked against IGoR. A later analysis scored TCR-TCR, TCR-HLA and TCR-CMV co-occurrence with hypergeometric tests, applying a repertoire-size bias correction to TCR pairs. False discovery rates were estimated in a later analysis by permuting HLA or CMV assignments 20 times. In a later analysis, co-occurring TCRs were grouped using DBSCAN, with TCRdist sequence similarity added in when clustering inside HLA-allele-positive subsets. Repertoires with fewer than 30,000 or more than 120,000 public chains were left out of co-occurrence clustering, as were five repertoires with anomalous nucleotide sharing. The clones in this table, taken by TCRdb from immuneACCESS, are in-frame only. Not every clone is retained; where verified, under half of the shortfall comes from an unresolved V gene, and the cause of the rest is unknown. The V and J calls and the clone size are those of that table, but D and trimming were determined from the DNA. Here the sample has about 160,000 clones; more than 65% occur a single time. 1.3% of the sample is held by the ten biggest clonotypes.

The cohort consisted of 600 or so healthy bone marrow donors. At the time of sampling, every cohort member was nominally healthy, though immune exposures that went unrecorded were likely present. The donor tested CMV seronegative, placing the donor among the 350 or so seronegative members of the cohort. A peripheral blood sample was provided by each donor, and peripheral blood mononuclear cells were used for TCR beta sequencing. Genomic DNA extraction from the blood cell samples was performed with the Qiagen DNeasy Blood Extraction Kit. From the germline V gene (reference sequence), CDR1 is LNHDA and CDR2 is SQIVND. Its CDR3 holds 13 amino acids, cysteine through phenylalanine. Only the CDR3 DNA is retained, 39 bases long and in frame from the first base. V is clipped by 5 bases and J by 4 bases, and the sequence between their germline boundaries is 11 bases long.

Sequencing input: PBMCs. The receptor was isolated from a man aged 25-40 years in good health and CMV-seronegative. The sequence is built from TRBV19 and TRBJ1-2; no D gene is confidently identified. Read as DNA, the sequence is TGTGCCAGTAGTCCCACAGACCTCTATGGCTACACCTTC. Its translation is CASSPTDLYGYTF.